Listed below are T cell receptor beta chains from one sample, sequenced in a study of cytomegalovirus exposure and HLA in healthy donors. Repertoires were generated with immunoSEQ multiplex PCR, while TCRdb's copy carries only in-frame clones and drops some. This table has 60,000 to 80,000 clones, roughly two thirds appearing once. The sample taken for sequencing was PBMCs. The receptors derive from a man aged 30-40 years in good health and CMV-seronegative. CDR3s include the opening cysteine and the closing phenylalanine or tryptophan. A D gene is named only where the DNA matches it firmly.

v_call	d_call	j_call	cdr3_aa
TRBV5-4	.	TRBJ2-3	CASSFTRGSDTQYF
TRBV6-6	.	TRBJ1-1	CASSTGTMNTEAFF
TRBV15	.	TRBJ1-3	CATRPHRLSGNTIYF
TRBV4-1	TRBD1	TRBJ1-1	CASSRVGTGGYTEAFF
TRBV28	.	TRBJ2-5	CASTVAQETQYF
TRBV5-1	TRBD1	TRBJ1-2	CASSLGQGIGYTF
TRBV11-3	TRBD1	TRBJ2-5	CASSPGTARETQYF
TRBV4-1	.	TRBJ2-7	CASSQGTLAYEQYF
TRBV7-3	.	TRBJ2-5	CASSSYPGETQYF
TRBV7-8	.	TRBJ1-1	CASSLVGGGNTEAFF
TRBV19	.	TRBJ1-2	CASSTTGYYGYTF
TRBV30	.	TRBJ1-6	CAWNPGNGNSPLHF
TRBV6-1	TRBD1	TRBJ1-5	CASRPTGGYQPQHF
TRBV10-3	TRBD2	TRBJ2-2	CAISETSAGGRQSTGELFF
TRBV5-6	.	TRBJ2-7	CASSPQGHYEQYF
TRBV18	TRBD1	TRBJ2-1	CASSPATGAYNEQFF
TRBV5-8	.	TRBJ1-6	CASSSGTYNSPLHF
TRBV7-9	.	TRBJ1-1	CASNGRGLAIWNTEAFF
TRBV6-5	.	TRBJ2-7	CASSYPPGEQYF
TRBV11-1	.	TRBJ2-2	CASSLWHTGELFF
TRBV10-2	TRBD1	TRBJ1-5	CASRQGASNQPQHF
TRBV2	TRBD1	TRBJ1-2	CASSLLVTGTYGYTF
TRBV5-6	.	TRBJ1-2	CASTRTAGAGYTF
TRBV6-1	.	TRBJ1-1	CASSEGPQGSRAFF
TRBV6-5	.	TRBJ1-2	CASRLTGSAYGYTF
TRBV27	TRBD1	TRBJ1-2	CASNNRGNYGYTF
TRBV14	.	TRBJ1-1	CASSQNMNTEAFF
TRBV2	.	TRBJ1-3	CASSEGGQLSGNTIYF
TRBV7-2	TRBD2	TRBJ2-4	CASSLAGTSGGVQYF
TRBV27	TRBD1	TRBJ2-7	CASRALGGRYSYEQYF
TRBV11-3	TRBD1	TRBJ2-5	CASSSRTGVAGQETQYF
TRBV29-1	TRBD2	TRBJ2-1	CSVFSGGRNNEQFF
TRBV4-1	.	TRBJ1-1	CASSQWAGANTEAFF
TRBV30	.	TRBJ1-1	CAWSTENTEAFF
TRBV4-1	TRBD2	TRBJ2-3	CASSQGLAGGITDTQYF
TRBV6-6	.	TRBJ2-5	CASSWLQGQETQYF
TRBV10-3	.	TRBJ2-7	CAISDEAYEQYF
TRBV7-2	.	TRBJ1-2	CASSLVPAVGGAFYGYTF
TRBV6-1	.	TRBJ1-3	CASSTQGIGGNTIYF
TRBV5-1	.	TRBJ1-1	CASSFPDSNTEAFF
TRBV5-1	TRBD1	TRBJ1-2	CASSGRDRGDYGYTF
TRBV15	TRBD1	TRBJ1-5	CATSRDRDSSQPQHF
TRBV7-9	.	TRBJ2-1	CASSPRQSSYNEQFF
TRBV15	TRBD2	TRBJ2-7	CATSTPWGGIREQYF
TRBV30	.	TRBJ2-4	CAWSVRQMGIQYF
TRBV7-9	.	TRBJ2-5	CASSIEQDQETQYF
TRBV7-3	TRBD1	TRBJ1-1	CASSVTGGTEAFF
TRBV29-1	.	TRBJ1-3	CSVETASSGNTIYF
TRBV2	.	TRBJ2-7	CAILRGGPYEQYF
TRBV29-1	TRBD1	TRBJ1-4	CSVVGDRYEKLFF
TRBV7-9	.	TRBJ2-5	CASSLSGGSETQYF
TRBV7-2	TRBD2	TRBJ2-3	CASSLTSGGQSTDTQYF
TRBV4-1	.	TRBJ1-3	CASSQPGLQSSGNTIYF
TRBV5-1	TRBD1	TRBJ2-5	CASSLGDSQETQYF
TRBV4-2	.	TRBJ2-1	CASSHGGSHNEQFF
TRBV4-1	TRBD1	TRBJ1-2	CASSEIGQGAAGYGYTF
TRBV5-1	TRBD2	TRBJ2-5	CASSPGGAGQETQYF
TRBV7-3	.	TRBJ2-7	CASSSVSGYEQYF